This TCR beta chain was identified during a study of vaccination effects on CD4 cells after COVID-19. Background on the study: Following the second dose by a median of 72 days, the post-vaccine samples were obtained.

Germline V gene sequence: CDR1 LGHDT, CDR2 YNNKEL (reference sequence). The CDR3 is 15 amino acids. V was trimmed by 4 bases and J by 2 bases, leaving 12 bases between them. Of note for this clone: Its target is unknown.

Study-wide points: Only a few convalescent patients and no early post-infection timepoints featured in the study.

TCRdb keeps only in-frame clones here, not all; method: immunoSEQ multiplex PCR. The table shows tens of thousands of clones, with 60% to 85% occurring only once. Antigen-specific CD4+ T cells were expanded with viral peptide pools in the ViraFEST assay before sequencing. The culture ran for around nine days before CD4+ T cells were isolated. Of the BNT162b2 and mRNA-1273 vaccines, participants received two doses of one or the other. Nucleocapsid antibodies were negative in the vaccine recipients, who had never had SARS-CoV-2 infection. Cultures received IL-2 medium that replaced half the medium on days 3 and 7.

This specimen consisted of CD4+ T cells from PBMCs cultured with HCoV-NL63 spike peptides, obtained after COVID-19 vaccination. This clonotype was obtained from a human donor who received a COVID-19 vaccine. This chain uses TRBV3-1 (or the pseudogene TRBV3-2) with TRBJ2-4, with D maybe TRBD1 (6 bases). Written as DNA, the CDR3 is TGTGCCAGCAGCCTATCAACAGGGTCCAAAAACATTCAGTACTTC. Translating gives CASSLSTGSKNIQYF.